Listed here are 20 T cell receptor beta chains from one sample, sequenced in a study of T-cell memory formation after mild COVID-19. TCRdb analysed the 5' RACE reads with MiXCR anew, one entry per CDR3 protein. The data show under 90,000 distinct CDR3 sequences, approximately 15% seen once. The sample comprised PBMCs or a T cell subset sorted from them (not recorded which). All receptors come from an adult woman who had mild COVID-19 (a few samples of this study predate the infection). Cell type and time point are not known.

This clonotype was seen ten or more times. The chain is built from TRBV7-6 and TRBJ2-7, with a weak D call TRBD2 (5 bases). CDR1 is SGHVS and CDR2 is FNYEAQ in the germline V gene. The CDR3 consists of 13 residues. Trimming stripped 5 bases from V and 3 bases from J, with 11 bases between. DNA of the CDR3: TGTGCCAGCAGCCAGACGGGAATCTACGAGCAGTACTTC. Protein: CASSQTGIYEQYF.

This clonotype turned up a few times. This rearrangement joins TRBV5-4 to TRBJ1-1; D is ambiguous. The germline V gene encodes CDR1 SGHNT and CDR2 YYREEE (reference sequence). Between the trimmed V and J ends, which lost 3 bases and 0 bases, there was a span of 15 bases. The CDR3 is 16 residues long. The CDR3: CASSSGPPLMNTEAFF. The CDR3 DNA follows: TGTGCCAGCAGCTCCGGACCGCCACTGATGAACACTGAAGCTTTCTTT.

J is TRBJ1-4 and V is TRBV14; D is undetermined. V shed 3 bases and J shed 0 bases, with 14 bases lying between them. The V gene's germline CDR1 is SGHDN and CDR2 FVKESK. CDR3 length: 17 amino acids. The CDR3 DNA follows: TGTGCCAGCAGCCACTTCGGCGGGTTCGCAACTAATGAAAAACTGTTTTTT. Its translation: CASSHFGGFATNEKLFF.

This clonotype occurred a few times. The CDR3 sequence is CASSQTSGELGFF. CDR3 nucleotide sequence: TGTGCCAGCAGCCAGACTAGCGGGGAGTTGGGGTTCTTC. The rearrangement joins TRBV6-5 to TRBJ2-1; 11 bases agree with TRBD2. This CDR3 has 13 residues. Germline CDR1 and CDR2: MNHEY and SVGAGI. The junction had 10 bases not matched to a gene; V was cut back by 6 bases and J by 15 bases.

The chain uses TRBV12-3 or TRBV12-4 and TRBJ2-7; D not certain. The CDR3 consists of 14 residues. V lost 1 base to trimming and J lost 0 bases, with 7 bases between them. Written as DNA, the CDR3 is TGTGCCAGCAGTTTAGTGGTCAGCTCCTACGAGCAGTACTTC. Protein sequence: CASSLVVSSYEQYF.

Many counts were recorded for this clonotype. J is TRBJ2-3 and V is TRBV4-2; 10 nucleotides agree with TRBD2. The CDR3 consists of 16 residues. Germline V gives CDR1 LGHNA, CDR2 YNFKEQ. V was pared by 0 bases and J by 5 bases, with 5 bases of the junction left unmatched. CDR3: CASSQEGASGGDTQYF. As DNA, the CDR3 is TGTGCCAGCAGCCAAGAAGGAGCTAGCGGGGGAGATACGCAGTATTTT.

The chain recombines TRBV6-5 with TRBJ2-7; 11 nucleotides line up with TRBD2. Germline V lookup: CDR1 MNHEY, CDR2 SVGAGI. The CDR3 sequence is 14 residues long. V was pared by 4 bases and J by 6 bases, with 5 bases of the junction left unmatched. The CDR3 sequence is CASSLAGGPSEQYF. Here the CDR3 DNA reads TGTGCCAGCAGTTTAGCGGGAGGGCCTTCCGAGCAGTACTTC.

This clonotype has ten or more counts. The chain combines TRBV5-1 with TRBJ2-7; 9 bases are shared with TRBD1. The CDR3 has 14 residues. V was clipped by 0 bases and J by 4 bases; unmatched bases: 2. The germline V gene encodes CDR1 SGHRS and CDR2 YFSETQ. The CDR3 DNA follows: TGCGCCAGCAGCTTGGTGGGACAGGGATACGAGCAGTACTTC. It translates to CASSLVGQGYEQYF.

The chain uses TRBV4-1 and TRBJ2-3; TRBD2 aligns across 10 bases. The V and J ends lost 1 base and 7 bases, in that order; junction bases with no gene match: 8. Per the germline V gene, CDR1 is MGHRA and CDR2 is YSYEKL. This CDR3 spans 16 amino acids. The CDR3 DNA reads as TGCGCCAGCAGCCAAGTAATTCTAGCGGGGGACAATACGCAGTATTTT. Protein sequence: CASSQVILAGDNTQYF.

This clonotype was seen only a few times. The genes are TRBV7-3 and TRBJ2-1; TRBD2 matches at 11 bases. CDR1 is SGHTA and CDR2 is FQGTGA in the germline V gene. This CDR3 has 15 residues. V lost 4 bases to trimming and J lost 4 bases; unmatched junction nucleotides: 3. This CDR3 reads CASSSTSGGYNEQFF. CDR3 sequence (DNA): TGTGCCAGCAGCTCCACTAGCGGGGGTTACAATGAGCAGTTCTTC. Full variable domain (remainder filled in from reference TRBV7-3 and TRBJ2-1): GAGVSQTPSNKVTEKGKYVELRCDPISGHTALYWYRQSLGQGPEFLIYFQGTGAADDSGLPNDRFFAVRPEGSVSTLKIQRTERGDSAVYLCASSSTSGGYNEQFFGPGTRLTVL.

This clonotype was seen only a few times. The chain is built from TRBV20-1 and TRBJ2-4; TRBD1 is a possible D gene (5 bases). Trimming stripped 4 bases from V and 0 bases from J, with 13 bases between. The CDR3 runs to 15 residues. Germline-derived CDR1 and CDR2 are DFQATT and SNEGSKA (reference sequence). The CDR3 spells CSATPLRVAKNIQYF. The CDR3 DNA reads TGCAGTGCTACCCCCCTCAGGGTAGCCAAAAACATTCAGTACTTC.

This clonotype was detected only a few times. The gene calls are TRBV15 and TRBJ2-3; D call uncertain. V was trimmed by 0 bases and J by 3 bases, leaving 13 bases between them. The germline CDR1 and CDR2 sequences are LNHNV and YYDKDF (reference sequence). The CDR3 extends over 16 amino acids. This CDR3 is CATSRDGYRQTDTQYF. In DNA form, the CDR3 reads TGTGCCACCAGCAGAGATGGGTACCGGCAAACAGATACGCAGTATTTT.

The V call is TRBV19, the J call TRBJ2-4, with D hard to call. V lost 7 bases, J lost 0 bases, and 19 bases lay in between. The CDR3 totals 17 residues. Germline V gene lookup returns CDR1 LNHDA and CDR2 SQIVND (reference sequence). Here the CDR3 reads CASIPSPGPTAKNIQYF. The CDR3 DNA follows: TGTGCCAGTATCCCCTCGCCAGGACCTACAGCCAAAAACATTCAGTACTTC. Combining the CDR3 with reference TRBV19 and TRBJ2-4 gives the whole variable domain DGGITQSPKYLFRKEGQNVTLSCEQNLNHDAMYWYRQDPGQGLRLIYYSQIVNDFQKGDIAEGYSVSREKKESFPLTVTSAQKNPTAFYLCASIPSPGPTAKNIQYFGAGTRLSVL.

This clonotype was seen a handful of times. The chain is built from TRBV27 and TRBJ2-2; 10 bases map to TRBD1. Per the germline V gene, CDR1 is MNHEY and CDR2 is SMNVEV (reference sequence). The CDR3 consists of 17 residues. Trimming took 4 bases from V and 1 from J; bases not matched to a gene: 6. The CDR3 reads CASSSRDRGLNTGELFF. The CDR3 DNA sequence: TGTGCCAGCAGTTCCCGGGACAGGGGCTTGAACACCGGGGAGCTGTTTTTT.

The chain joins TRBV15 to TRBJ2-1; D unclear. The V gene lost 1 base and the J gene lost 5 bases, with 6 bases spanning the gap. This CDR3 region has 13 residues. Germline assignment: CDR1 LNHNV and CDR2 YYDKDF (reference sequence). This chain's CDR3 is CATSRVGDNEQFF. The CDR3 nucleotides are TGTGCCACCAGCAGAGTCGGTGACAATGAGCAGTTCTTC.

The chain is built from TRBV4-3 and TRBJ2-1; a weak D match, TRBD1 (5 bases). With 0 bases removed from V and 5 bases from J, the gap between germline ends came to 11 bases. Germline assignment: CDR1 LGHNA and CDR2 YSLEER. This CDR3 is 15 amino acids long. The CDR3 loop is CASSQDVPGHNEQFF. In DNA, the CDR3 is TGCGCCAGCAGCCAAGATGTGCCAGGGCACAATGAGCAGTTCTTC.

V gene TRBV5-5 combines with J gene TRBJ1-2; no clear D. Germline V gene data show CDR1 as SGHKS and CDR2 as YYEKEE (reference sequence). The germline V and J ends were trimmed by 1 base and 6 bases, with 13 bases remaining between them. This CDR3 has 14 residues. The DNA for the CDR3 is TGTGCCAGCAGCTTGTGGGGAGAGGTGGATGGCTACACCTTC. This translates into CASSLWGEVDGYTF. The full variable domain, with the rest looked up from reference TRBV5-5 and TRBJ1-2, is DAGVTQSPTHLIKTRGQQVTLRCSPISGHKSVSWYQQVLGQGPQFIFQYYEKEERGRGNFPDRFSARQFPNYSSELNVNALLLGDSALYLCASSLWGEVDGYTFGSGTRLTVV.

This sequence joins TRBV7-3 and TRBJ2-1; 11 nucleotides agree with TRBD2. The CDR3 contains 16 residues. The germline CDR1 and CDR2 sequences are SGHTA and FQGTGA. Trimming took 5 bases from V and 5 from J; bases not matched to a gene: 8. CDR3 region: CASSPLSGRVDNEQFF. The CDR3 nucleotides read TGTGCCAGCAGCCCCCTTAGCGGGAGGGTCGACAATGAGCAGTTCTTC.

The genes are TRBV20-1 and TRBJ2-1; 11 bases agree with TRBD2. Germline values: CDR1 DFQATT, CDR2 SNEGSKA (reference sequence). V gave up 5 bases and J gave up 7 bases; unmatched junction bases: 10. This CDR3 has 15 amino acids. CDR3 sequence (DNA): TGCAGTGCTTTCTCGGGACTAGCGGTTGGTAATGAGCAGTTCTTC. It codes for CSAFSGLAVGNEQFF.

This clonotype was found a few times. The chain employs TRBV25-1 and TRBJ2-7, with 9 bases lining up with TRBD2. CDR1 MGHDK and CDR2 SYGVNS come from the germline V gene. With 1 base clipped from V and 7 bases from J, the junction kept 5 bases outside the gene matches. This CDR3 has 14 amino acids. The CDR3: CASSESGLAGEQYF. The CDR3 nucleotides read TGTGCCAGCAGTGAATCCGGGCTAGCGGGAGAGCAGTACTTC.